What follows are 32 T cell receptor beta chains derived from one specimen sequenced in a study of shared clonotypes between healthy human individuals. The assay was immunoSEQ multiplex PCR, and TCRdb's table has in-frame clones only and misses some. The table has about 1.5 million clones, 95% to 99% seen once. Material: naive CD4+ T cells sorted from blood. The subset denotes: CD45RA+ positively selected. These receptors originate from a man aged 25-45 years in good health.

This clone was seen more than once but under ten times. This chain connects TRBV2 to TRBJ2-7; no clear D. The CDR3 has 15 amino acids. The V end lost 2 bases, the J end lost 0 bases, and 11 bases lay between the germline ends. Germline-derived CDR1 and CDR2 are SNHLY and FYNNEI. CDR3 region: CASSESNVPSYEQYF. The CDR3 DNA reads as TGTGCCAGCAGTGAATCGAACGTTCCCTCCTACGAGCAGTACTTC.

This chain uses TRBV5-1 with TRBJ2-2, with 13 bases aligning to TRBD2. The CDR3 length is 15 residues. Per the germline V gene, CDR1 is SGHRS and CDR2 is YFSETQ. Trimming cost V 4 bases and J 6 bases; bases outside gene matches: 3. The chain's CDR3 is CASSQGLAGAGELFF. The DNA of the CDR3 is TGCGCCAGCAGCCAAGGACTAGCGGGAGCCGGGGAGCTGTTTTTT.

The chain combines TRBV5-1 with TRBJ1-2; the match to TRBD1 covers 7 bases. V dropped 3 bases and J dropped 1; count of bases not matched to a gene: 3. Germline CDR1 and CDR2: SGHRS and YFSETQ. The CDR3 sequence is 14 residues long. The CDR3 protein is CASSSDRDNYGYTF. CDR3 coding DNA: TGCGCCAGCAGCTCCGACAGGGATAACTATGGCTACACCTTC.

V gene TRBV6-6 combines with J gene TRBJ1-1; a possible D gene is TRBD1 (6 bases). The CDR3 is made up of 16 amino acids. Germline CDR1 MNHNY, CDR2 SVGAGI (reference sequence). V was pared by 5 bases and J by 3 bases, with 19 bases between. The CDR3 nucleotides are TGTGCCAGCAGTGCCCGGGACACATTGGGGTACACTGAAGCTTTCTTT. Translation: CASSARDTLGYTEAFF.

The chain couples TRBV6-1 to TRBJ1-1, with 8 nucleotides matching TRBD1. The CDR3 has 13 amino acids. The germline gives CDR1 MNHNS, CDR2 SASEGT. The V segment lost 7 bases and the J segment 4 bases; nucleotides outside the gene matches: 5. In DNA form, the CDR3 reads TGTGCCAGCACCGGACAGGGCCCCACTGAAGCTTTCTTT. Residues: CASTGQGPTEAFF.

CDR3 nucleotide sequence: TGTGCCAGCAGGGCGGGGACTAGCGGAGCGTACGAGCAGTACTTC. Protein: CASRAGTSGAYEQYF. The V call is TRBV6-1, the J call TRBJ2-7, with 11 nucleotides matching TRBD2. From germline, CDR1 is MNHNS and CDR2 SASEGT. J lost 4 bases, V lost 6 bases, and 8 bases had no gene match. This CDR3 is 15 amino acids long.

This clone was counted once. A junction boundary mismatches the germline segment, possibly from a read error. V and J are TRBV7-7 and TRBJ2-2; the D is unclear. Germline V lookup: CDR1 SSHAT, CDR2 FNYEAQ (reference sequence). CDR3 length: 11 residues. CDR3 DNA: TGTGCTAGCAGCTCCACCGGGGAGCTGTTTTTT. Its protein product is CASSSTGELFF.

The genes are TRBV2 and TRBJ2-3, with D possibly matching TRBD2 (5 bases). This CDR3 contains 13 residues. Germline V gene data show CDR1 as SNHLY and CDR2 as FYNNEI. Trimming took 4 bases from V and 5 from J, leaving 10 bases between them. The CDR3 reads CASSGRREDTQYF. As DNA, the CDR3 is TGTGCCAGCAGTGGGAGGCGAGAAGATACGCAGTATTTT.

The chain couples TRBV7-2 to TRBJ2-7; 7 bases fit TRBD2. V gave up 7 bases and J gave up 5 bases; unmatched junction bases: 5. The CDR3 spans 12 residues. CDR1 is SGHTA, CDR2 FQGNSA, per germline. The CDR3 bases are TGTGCCAGCAATAAGCTAGCGGACGAGCAGTACTTC. This gives the protein CASNKLADEQYF.

The V call is TRBV27, the J call TRBJ2-1; TRBD1 aligns across 8 bases. The germline CDR1 and CDR2 sequences are MNHEY and SMNVEV (reference sequence). Trimming took 6 bases from V and 15 from J; bases not matched to a gene: 22. CDR3 length: 16 amino acids. In nucleotides, the CDR3 is TGTGCCAGCAGCGTCCAAAATATAAGACAGGGGCCTAATCTGTTCTTC. Amino acids: CASSVQNIRQGPNLFF.

The gene calls are TRBV25-1 and TRBJ2-1; the D gene could be TRBD1 or TRBD2 (6 bases each). CDR1 and CDR2 from the germline V gene are MGHDK and SYGVNS. This CDR3 contains 13 residues. With 5 bases removed from V and 11 bases from J, the gap between germline ends came to 16 bases. CDR3 amino acids: CASSRSGALQQFF. The CDR3 nucleotides are TGTGCCAGCAGTAGGTCGGGGGCCCTGCAGCAGTTCTTC. The full variable domain, completed using reference TRBV25-1 and TRBJ2-1, is EADIYQTPRYLVIGTGKKITLECSQTMGHDKMYWYQQDPGMELHLIHYSYGVNSTEKGDLSSESTVSRIRTEHFPLTLESARPSHTSQYLCASSRSGALQQFFGPGTRLTVL.

This sequence joins TRBV6-5 and TRBJ1-4; 7 bases align to TRBD1. After removal of 7 bases from V and 8 bases from J, the junction contained 13 bases not matched to a gene. Germline V gives CDR1 MNHEY, CDR2 SVGAGI. The CDR3 is 15 residues long. Here the CDR3 DNA reads TGTGCCAGCAAAAACCGGAAGGGGGCGAGAGAAAAACTGTTTTTT. Translation gives CASKNRKGAREKLFF.

This clone was seen once. The gene calls are TRBV28 and TRBJ1-5; D remains unclear. V lost 5 bases and J 6 bases, leaving 17 bases between the germline ends. CDR1 and CDR2 from the germline V gene are MDHEN and SYDVKM. The CDR3 consists of 15 residues. CDR3 sequence reads: CASSRRGGRGQPQHF. The CDR3 DNA follows: TGTGCCAGCAGTCGGAGAGGAGGTCGGGGTCAGCCCCAGCATTTT.

This clone appeared once. The rearrangement joins TRBV19 to TRBJ2-7, with D tentatively TRBD2 (5 bases). V lost 1 base and J 6 bases, leaving 13 bases between the germline ends. This CDR3 is built from 14 residues. Germline V gene data show CDR1 as LNHDA and CDR2 as SQIVND (reference sequence). CDR3 DNA sequence: TGTGCCAGTAGTATAGGGAGTGTGGGAGCCGAGCAGTACTTC. Translating it yields CASSIGSVGAEQYF.

The gene calls are TRBV5-5 and TRBJ2-3; maybe TRBD1 (5 bases). Looked up from germline, CDR1 is SGHKS and CDR2 is YYEKEE (reference sequence). The CDR3 extends over 16 amino acids. The V gene lost 4 bases and the J gene lost 0 bases, with 15 bases spanning the gap. The CDR3 coding sequence is TGTGCCAGCAGCGTCCCAGGGCGGAATAGCACAGATACGCAGTATTTT. It translates to CASSVPGRNSTDTQYF.

The chain recombines TRBV15 with TRBJ2-5, with 8 bases that match TRBD2. From germline, CDR1 is LNHNV and CDR2 YYDKDF (reference sequence). CDR3 size: 16 residues. Trimming cost V 0 bases and J 5 bases; bases outside gene matches: 8. The CDR3 nucleotides are TGTGCCACCAGCAGAGATCACGTAGCGGGAAGGGAGACCCAGTACTTC. This translates into CATSRDHVAGRETQYF.

This chain connects TRBV29-1 to TRBJ2-7; perhaps TRBD1 as D (6 bases). The CDR3 contains 13 residues. CDR1 and CDR2 from the germline V gene are SQVTM and ANQGSEA. With 1 base removed from V and 5 bases from J, the gap between germline ends came to 12 bases. CDR3 in amino acids: CSVEGQGLHEQYF. CDR3 bases: TGCAGCGTTGAAGGGCAGGGGCTTCACGAGCAGTACTTC.

Turning to this clone: Other DNA sequences in this sample translate to the same CDR3. The V call is TRBV5-1, the J call TRBJ2-1; 11 positions match TRBD2. Unmatched junction bases numbered 7, after V lost 4 bases and J lost 4 bases. There are 16 residues in the CDR3. Germline V lookup: CDR1 SGHRS, CDR2 YFSETQ. CDR3: CASSPAGTSGYNEQFF. CDR3 nucleotides: TGCGCCAGCAGCCCCGCCGGGACTAGCGGATACAATGAGCAGTTCTTC.

The chain joins TRBV7-7 to TRBJ2-5; D is ambiguous. Trimming cost V 5 bases and J 5 bases, with 12 bases left between them. CDR3 length: 13 residues. CDR1 is SSHAT, CDR2 FNYEAQ, per germline (reference sequence). The CDR3 coding sequence is TGTGCCAGCAGCGTGTTTTTCGGGGAGACCCAGTACTTC. It codes for CASSVFFGETQYF.

Here the CDR3 reads CASSSLQGAGNTIYF. The DNA for the CDR3 is TGTGCCAGCAGCTCTCTGCAGGGGGCGGGAAACACCATATATTTT. The rearrangement links TRBV5-5 to TRBJ1-3, with 8 bases aligning to TRBD1. The CDR3 contains 15 residues. Per the germline V gene, CDR1 is SGHKS and CDR2 is YYEKEE (reference sequence). The V gene end was trimmed by 3 bases and the J gene end by 4 bases; junction bases not matched to a gene: 6.

The V call is TRBV27, the J call TRBJ1-5; unclear D gene. V dropped 4 bases and J dropped 5 bases, with 9 bases sitting between them. The CDR3 loop spans 13 amino acids. Germline CDR1 is MNHEY and CDR2 is SMNVEV (reference sequence). CDR3 DNA: TGTGCCAGCAGTTCGAGCAGGCATCAGCCCCAGCATTTT. Translated, it gives CASSSSRHQPQHF.

This chain joins TRBV18 and TRBJ2-1; 11 nucleotides line up with TRBD2. The CDR3 is 16 residues long. Germline values: CDR1 KGHSH, CDR2 LQKENI. The V segment lost 1 base and the J segment 5 bases; nucleotides outside the gene matches: 4. The CDR3 coding sequence is TGTGCCAGCTCACCACAAGTACTAGCGGGAGACAATGAGCAGTTCTTC. Translation: CASSPQVLAGDNEQFF.

The chain is built from TRBV9 and TRBJ1-2; no clear D. This CDR3 has 11 amino acids. The V and J ends lost 3 bases and 5 bases respectively, with 5 bases between them. Germline CDR1 SGDLS, CDR2 YYNGEE. The CDR3: CASSGLYGYTF. The CDR3 bases are TGTGCCAGCAGCGGACTTTATGGCTACACCTTC.

This chain connects TRBV30 to TRBJ1-2; D gene ambiguous. V lost 8 bases, J lost 6 bases, and 16 bases lay in between. This CDR3 region has 12 residues. Germline lookup yields CDR1 GTSNPN and CDR2 SVGIG (reference sequence). CDR3 region: CAGSGILDGYTF. The CDR3 DNA reads TGTGCCGGATCCGGGATTTTGGATGGCTACACCTTC.

The V and J genes are TRBV21-1 and TRBJ2-5; the listed D gene, TRBD1, was not tested against the DNA. TRBV21-1 is a known pseudogene. The CDR3 covers 15 residues. The CDR3 nucleotides are TGTGCCAGCACCCCAAACCTCAGACATCAAGAGACCCAGTACTTC. Amino acid sequence: CASTPNLRHQETQYF.

This chain connects TRBV18 to TRBJ2-7; D unresolved. CDR3 length: 14 residues. With 2 bases removed from V and 3 bases from J, the gap between germline ends came to 11 bases. Germline lookup yields CDR1 KGHSH and CDR2 LQKENI. CDR3 DNA: TGTGCCAGCTCACCAAGGCCTCGGAACTACGAGCAGTACTTC. It codes for CASSPRPRNYEQYF.

This clone was seen once. For the CDR3, the DNA is TGTGCCAGCAGTTTGAGGGGACTGACCCCTAATGAAAAACTGTTTTTT. The encoded protein is CASSLRGLTPNEKLFF. The chain recombines TRBV27 with TRBJ1-4; TRBD1 is a possible D gene (5 bases). The CDR3 sequence is 16 residues long. V lost 3 bases and J 3 bases, leaving 14 bases between the germline ends. Germline V gene sequence: CDR1 MNHEY, CDR2 SMNVEV (reference sequence).

The gene calls are TRBV2 and TRBJ1-3; D is ambiguous. This CDR3 is 17 amino acids long. The V end lost 2 bases, the J end lost 0 bases, and 14 bases lay between the germline ends. The germline CDR1 and CDR2 sequences are SNHLY and FYNNEI. This CDR3 reads CASSEKRGRYSGNTIYF. The CDR3 DNA follows: TGTGCCAGCAGTGAAAAGCGTGGCCGGTACTCTGGAAACACCATATATTTT.

V usage is TRBV28 and J usage is TRBJ1-3; no firm D call. CDR3 length equals 15 residues. Germline V lookup: CDR1 MDHEN, CDR2 SYDVKM. V was shortened by 3 bases and J by 0 bases, with 9 bases between the two germline ends. CDR3 sequence: CASSLTFLSGNTIYF. As DNA, the CDR3 is TGTGCCAGCAGTTTGACCTTTCTCTCTGGAAACACCATATATTTT. The variable domain in full, completed from reference TRBV28 and TRBJ1-3, reads DVKVTQSSRYLVKRTGEKVFLECVQDMDHENMFWYRQDPGLGLRLIYFSYDVKMKEKGDIPEGYSVSREKKERFSLILESASTNQTSMYLCASSLTFLSGNTIYFGEGSWLTVV.

Only one count was recorded for this clone. The V and J genes are TRBV21-1 and TRBJ2-7; the D call of TRBD2 is as the table states it, not checked on the DNA. TRBV21-1 is an annotated pseudogene. The CDR3 sequence is 19 residues long. CDR3 DNA: TGTGCCAGCAGCAAAGATTTTTGTTACTCGCGGGAGGTCAGGTACGAGCAGTACTTC. It is translated as CASSKDFCYSREVRYEQYF.

On this clone itself: Distinct nucleotide sequences in the sample also encode this CDR3. The J gene is TRBJ2-5, the V gene TRBV9; 12 bases agree with TRBD2. The J segment lost 3 bases and the V segment lost 0 bases, leaving 3 bases of the junction unmatched. The CDR3 sequence is 16 residues long. Germline CDR1 reads SGDLS; CDR2 reads YYNGEE. CDR3 coding DNA: TGTGCCAGCAGCGTAGGACTAGCGGGAGTTGAAGAGACCCAGTACTTC. Translated: CASSVGLAGVEETQYF.

The sample holds one count of this clone. This chain connects TRBV7-9 to TRBJ2-7, with 11 bases fitting TRBD2. With 5 bases clipped from V and 0 bases from J, the junction kept 15 bases outside the gene matches. Germline V gene sequence: CDR1 SEHNR, CDR2 FQNEAQ (reference sequence). CDR3 length equals 19 residues. CDR3 sequence (DNA): TGTGCCAGCAGCGCGGGACTAGCGGTCGAGTTGGACTTCTCCTACGAGCAGTACTTC. It encodes CASSAGLAVELDFSYEQYF.